The clone carrying this T cell receptor (beta chain) turned up a few times. TCR alpha and TCR beta cDNA libraries carrying sample barcodes and UMIs came from 5'RACE with constant-segment primers. MiXCR was run by TCRdb on the 5' RACE reads, yielding one entry per CDR3 protein. The table has about 90,000 distinct CDR3 sequences, about 13% seen once. This sample stems from a study of T-cell memory formation after mild COVID-19. Germline CDR1 SGHRS, CDR2 YFSETQ. The length of the CDR3 is 13 residues. The J segment lost 8 bases and the V segment lost 3 bases, leaving 6 bases of the junction unmatched. The TCR comes from an adult woman who had mild COVID-19 (a few samples of this study predate the infection). Cell type and time point are not known. This chain connects TRBV5-1 to TRBJ1-1; the match to TRBD1 covers 8 bases. Sequencing was carried out using PBMCs or a T cell subset sorted from them (not recorded which). The CDR3 protein is CASSSTGEGEAFF. Written as DNA, the CDR3 is TGCGCCAGCAGCTCGACAGGGGAGGGCGAAGCTTTCTTT.